The rows below give T cell receptor beta chains drawn from one sample of a study of blood T cell repertoires in COVID-19. Produced via immunoSEQ multiplex PCR; TCRdb's table is partial and in-frame only. The sample shows a few hundred thousand clones, about 85% of them seen only once. The sequencing input was peripheral blood. The receptor source for this set is a young man with active or convalescent COVID-19. Each CDR3 is given with its conserved first and last residue. Each record gives: CDR3 protein, CDR3 DNA, clone size, D gene, V gene, J gene. A D gene is named only where the DNA matches it firmly. A clone size is listed for some rows: how often the clone was seen (once, few, many), or a class if it is expanded.

cdr3_aa: CASSQGQGPDTQYF
cdr3_nt: TGCGCCAGCAGCCAGGGACAGGGTCCAGATACGCAGTATTTT
clone_size: -
d_call: TRBD1
v_call: TRBV4-1
j_call: TRBJ2-3

cdr3_aa: CASRDTGGRTYNEQFF
cdr3_nt: TGTGCCAGCAGAGATACAGGGGGTCGGACCTACAATGAGCAGTTCTTC
clone_size: -
d_call: TRBD1
v_call: TRBV6-6
j_call: TRBJ2-1

cdr3_aa: CASSRVTLLDREPEAFF
cdr3_nt: TGCGCCAGCAGCCGAGTCACTTTGTTGGACAGGGAACCTGAAGCTTTCTTT
clone_size: -
d_call: TRBD1
v_call: TRBV4-3
j_call: TRBJ1-1

cdr3_aa: CASSPGLSRLSSTDTQYF
cdr3_nt: TGCGCCAGCAGCCCGGGATTGTCGCGGTTATCTAGCACAGATACGCAGTATTTT
clone_size: -
d_call: -
v_call: TRBV5-1
j_call: TRBJ2-3

cdr3_aa: CASSRGQANEQFF
cdr3_nt: TGCGCCAGCAGCCGGGGACAGGCGAATGAGCAGTTCTTC
clone_size: -
d_call: TRBD1
v_call: TRBV4-3
j_call: TRBJ2-1

cdr3_aa: CASSPTYLTGVSTDTQYF
cdr3_nt: TGTGCCAGCTCACCCACATACCTGACAGGGGTCAGCACAGATACGCAGTATTTT
clone_size: -
d_call: TRBD1
v_call: TRBV18
j_call: TRBJ2-3

cdr3_aa: CASRDSRDTEAFF
cdr3_nt: TGTGCCAGCAGGGACTCTCGGGACACTGAAGCTTTCTTT
clone_size: -
d_call: -
v_call: TRBV2
j_call: TRBJ1-1

cdr3_aa: CASSSVGSTGELFF
cdr3_nt: TGTGCCAGCAGCTCAGTAGGGAGCACCGGGGAGCTGTTTTTT
clone_size: -
d_call: -
v_call: TRBV5-5
j_call: TRBJ2-2

cdr3_aa: CASSEAGHTEAFF
cdr3_nt: TGCGCCAGCAGCGAAGCAGGCCACACTGAAGCTTTCTTT
clone_size: -
d_call: -
v_call: TRBV5-1
j_call: TRBJ1-1

cdr3_aa: CASSLDRGTGETQYF
cdr3_nt: TGTGCCAGCAGCTTAGACAGGGGTACGGGAGAGACCCAGTACTTC
clone_size: -
d_call: TRBD1
v_call: TRBV7-2
j_call: TRBJ2-5

cdr3_aa: CASSSFRDTNTGELFF
cdr3_nt: TGTGCCAGCAGCTCATTCCGGGACACTAACACCGGGGAGCTGTTTTTT
clone_size: once
d_call: -
v_call: TRBV7-9
j_call: TRBJ2-2

cdr3_aa: CASSKGLPHEQYF
cdr3_nt: TGTGCCAGCAGCAAAGGACTTCCCCACGAGCAGTACTTC
clone_size: few
d_call: -
v_call: TRBV3-1/TRBV3-2
j_call: TRBJ2-7

cdr3_aa: CASSYPEGLAGTDTQYF
cdr3_nt: TGTGCCAGCAGCTACCCCGAGGGGCTAGCGGGCACAGATACGCAGTATTTT
clone_size: -
d_call: TRBD2
v_call: TRBV11-2
j_call: TRBJ2-3

cdr3_aa: CASSRTGTAYEQYF
cdr3_nt: TGTGCCAGCAGCAGGACAGGGACCGCCTACGAGCAGTACTTC
clone_size: -
d_call: TRBD1
v_call: TRBV6-5
j_call: TRBJ2-7

cdr3_aa: CASSQFIVAQGSDEKLFF
cdr3_nt: TGTGCCAGCAGCCAATTCATTGTAGCACAGGGTTCGGATGAAAAACTGTTTTTT
clone_size: -
d_call: -
v_call: TRBV16
j_call: TRBJ1-4

cdr3_aa: CASSLSRQGRETQYF
cdr3_nt: TGTGCCAGCAGCTTGAGTCGACAGGGGAGAGAGACCCAGTACTTC
clone_size: -
d_call: TRBD1
v_call: TRBV5-4
j_call: TRBJ2-5

cdr3_aa: CASSPTSGGVFFYF
cdr3_nt: TGTGCCAGCAGTCCGACTAGCGGGGGAGTTTTTTTCTACTTC
clone_size: once
d_call: TRBD2
v_call: TRBV27
j_call: TRBJ2-7

cdr3_aa: CASSHSGGLYEQYF
cdr3_nt: TGTGCCAGCAGTCACAGCGGGGGGCTCTACGAGCAGTACTTC
clone_size: -
d_call: TRBD2
v_call: TRBV25-1
j_call: TRBJ2-7

cdr3_aa: CASSHGQSTEAFF
cdr3_nt: TGTGCCAGCAGTCACGGACAGTCAACTGAAGCTTTCTTT
clone_size: -
d_call: -
v_call: TRBV6-5
j_call: TRBJ1-1

cdr3_aa: CAISDRNLRGNTEAFF
cdr3_nt: TGTGCCATCAGTGACCGCAACCTCAGGGGCAACACTGAAGCTTTCTTT
clone_size: -
d_call: -
v_call: TRBV10-3
j_call: TRBJ1-1

cdr3_aa: CASSFQLAGWTNEQFF
cdr3_nt: TGTGCCAGCAGCTTTCAACTAGCGGGATGGACCAATGAGCAGTTCTTC
clone_size: -
d_call: TRBD2
v_call: TRBV11-2
j_call: TRBJ2-1

cdr3_aa: CASSSPGQGEDTQYF
cdr3_nt: TGTGCCAGCAGTTCTCCGGGACAGGGGGAAGATACGCAGTATTTT
clone_size: -
d_call: TRBD1
v_call: TRBV6-5
j_call: TRBJ2-3

cdr3_aa: CASNWDRGRNQPQHF
cdr3_nt: TGTGCCAGCAACTGGGACAGGGGGCGAAATCAGCCCCAGCATTTT
clone_size: few
d_call: TRBD1
v_call: TRBV2
j_call: TRBJ1-5

cdr3_aa: CASSFGQGVYEQYF
cdr3_nt: TGTGCCAGCAGTTTTGGGCAGGGCGTCTACGAGCAGTACTTC
clone_size: -
d_call: -
v_call: TRBV27
j_call: TRBJ2-7

cdr3_aa: CATGSGNTDTQYF
cdr3_nt: TGTGCCACAGGTAGCGGTAACACAGATACGCAGTATTTT
clone_size: -
d_call: -
v_call: TRBV19
j_call: TRBJ2-3

cdr3_aa: CASSDWDRPYNEQFF
cdr3_nt: TGCGCCAGCAGTGATTGGGACAGGCCCTACAATGAGCAGTTCTTC
clone_size: -
d_call: TRBD1
v_call: TRBV10-1
j_call: TRBJ2-1

cdr3_aa: CASSSGSTGYNEQFF
cdr3_nt: TGTGCCAGCAGCAGCGGGAGCACGGGTTACAATGAGCAGTTCTTC
clone_size: -
d_call: TRBD2
v_call: TRBV7-6
j_call: TRBJ2-1

cdr3_aa: CASTSLAVNTGELFF
cdr3_nt: TGCGCCAGCACATCCTTAGCGGTGAACACCGGGGAGCTGTTTTTT
clone_size: once
d_call: -
v_call: TRBV5-1
j_call: TRBJ2-2

cdr3_aa: CATSDPGLAGGGEQFF
cdr3_nt: TGTGCCACCAGTGACCCCGGACTAGCGGGGGGTGGTGAGCAGTTCTTC
clone_size: -
d_call: TRBD2
v_call: TRBV24-1
j_call: TRBJ2-1

cdr3_aa: CASSWQGANEKLFF
cdr3_nt: TGTGCCAGCAGCTGGCAGGGGGCTAATGAAAAACTGTTTTTT
clone_size: once
d_call: TRBD1
v_call: TRBV5-6
j_call: TRBJ1-4

cdr3_aa: CASTETLNTEAFF
cdr3_nt: TGTGCCAGCACCGAAACATTGAACACTGAAGCTTTCTTT
clone_size: -
d_call: -
v_call: TRBV28
j_call: TRBJ1-1

cdr3_aa: CASSYRGSHEQYF
cdr3_nt: TGTGCCAGCAGTTATCGAGGCAGCCACGAGCAGTACTTC
clone_size: -
d_call: -
v_call: TRBV6-2/TRBV6-3
j_call: TRBJ2-7

cdr3_aa: CSVEGQDGRTMNTEAFF
cdr3_nt: TGCAGCGTTGAGGGACAGGACGGGCGAACGATGAACACTGAAGCTTTCTTT
clone_size: -
d_call: TRBD1
v_call: TRBV29-1
j_call: TRBJ1-1

cdr3_aa: CASSRATGTLRADTQYF
cdr3_nt: TGTGCCAGCAGCCGAGCGACCGGGACACTAAGGGCAGATACGCAGTATTTT
clone_size: -
d_call: -
v_call: TRBV3-1/TRBV3-2
j_call: TRBJ2-3

cdr3_aa: CATSRVGGDTQYF
cdr3_nt: TGTGCCACCAGCAGAGTAGGAGGAGATACGCAGTATTTT
clone_size: -
d_call: -
v_call: TRBV15
j_call: TRBJ2-3

cdr3_aa: CASSPRPGRDEQYF
cdr3_nt: TGTGCCAGCAGTCCAAGACCGGGGAGAGACGAGCAGTACTTC
clone_size: -
d_call: -
v_call: TRBV7-3
j_call: TRBJ2-7

cdr3_aa: CASSPAIGLTDTQYF
cdr3_nt: TGTGCCAGCAGCCCCGCCATAGGACTTACAGATACGCAGTATTTT
clone_size: -
d_call: -
v_call: TRBV7-2
j_call: TRBJ2-3

cdr3_aa: CASNPDRGSGNTIYF
cdr3_nt: TGTGCCAGCAACCCAGACAGGGGGTCTGGAAACACCATATATTTT
clone_size: few
d_call: TRBD1
v_call: TRBV2
j_call: TRBJ1-3

cdr3_aa: CASTSGWGTDTQYF
cdr3_nt: TGTGCCAGCACTAGCGGGTGGGGCACAGATACGCAGTATTTT
clone_size: -
d_call: TRBD2
v_call: TRBV5-4
j_call: TRBJ2-3

cdr3_aa: CASSMAGGLLEQFF
cdr3_nt: TGTGCCAGTAGTATGGCGGGAGGGCTTCTTGAGCAGTTCTTC
clone_size: -
d_call: TRBD2
v_call: TRBV19
j_call: TRBJ2-1

cdr3_aa: CASSPPKTGTANEKLFF
cdr3_nt: TGTGCCAGCTCACCACCGAAGACAGGGACTGCTAATGAAAAACTGTTTTTT
clone_size: once
d_call: TRBD1
v_call: TRBV18
j_call: TRBJ1-4

cdr3_aa: CASSLAQGAAEGNTIYF
cdr3_nt: TGTGCCAGCAGCTTAGCGCAGGGGGCGGCGGAGGGAAACACCATATATTTT
clone_size: -
d_call: TRBD1
v_call: TRBV7-2
j_call: TRBJ1-3

cdr3_aa: CASSYGQRSTDTQYF
cdr3_nt: TGTGCCAGCAGTTACGGCCAGCGTTCCACAGATACGCAGTATTTT
clone_size: once
d_call: -
v_call: TRBV6-5
j_call: TRBJ2-3

cdr3_aa: CAISGGGTSGSYEQYF
cdr3_nt: TGTGCCATCAGTGGGGGGGGGACTAGCGGGTCCTACGAGCAGTACTTC
clone_size: -
d_call: TRBD2
v_call: TRBV10-3
j_call: TRBJ2-7

cdr3_aa: CASSLAIMGGYTF
cdr3_nt: TGTGCCAGCAGCTTAGCGATCATGGGCGGCTACACCTTC
clone_size: -
d_call: -
v_call: TRBV7-2
j_call: TRBJ1-2

cdr3_aa: CASSRRTRAGELFF
cdr3_nt: TGTGCCAGCAGCAGGAGGACTAGGGCCGGGGAGCTGTTTTTT
clone_size: once
d_call: -
v_call: TRBV21-1
j_call: TRBJ2-2

cdr3_aa: CASSQTGGGETQYF
cdr3_nt: TGTGCCAGCAGTCAGACAGGGGGCGGGGAGACCCAGTACTTC
clone_size: -
d_call: TRBD1
v_call: TRBV9
j_call: TRBJ2-5

cdr3_aa: CASSPRQLSSYNSPLHF
cdr3_nt: TGTGCCAGCTCACCACGGCAATTAAGCTCCTATAATTCACCCCTCCACTTT
clone_size: -
d_call: -
v_call: TRBV18
j_call: TRBJ1-6

cdr3_aa: CASSPPPDRRLTDTQYF
cdr3_nt: TGTGCCAGCAGTCCCCCCCCCGACAGGAGACTCACAGATACGCAGTATTTT
clone_size: once
d_call: -
v_call: TRBV27
j_call: TRBJ2-3

cdr3_aa: CASSLIRTGGHEQYF
cdr3_nt: TGTGCCAGCAGCCTAATCCGGACAGGGGGCCACGAGCAGTACTTC
clone_size: -
d_call: TRBD1
v_call: TRBV16
j_call: TRBJ2-7

cdr3_aa: CASSSGREGNQPQHF
cdr3_nt: TGTGCCAGCAGCTCGGGCCGAGAGGGAAATCAGCCCCAGCATTTT
clone_size: -
d_call: -
v_call: TRBV13
j_call: TRBJ1-5

cdr3_aa: CASSDLGRLGNQPQHF
cdr3_nt: TGTGCCAGCAGTGACTTGGGGAGGTTGGGCAATCAGCCCCAGCATTTT
clone_size: -
d_call: -
v_call: TRBV2
j_call: TRBJ1-5

cdr3_aa: CASSDRQGPDGNQPQHF
cdr3_nt: TGTGCCAGCAGCGACAGACAGGGGCCGGATGGCAATCAGCCCCAGCATTTT
clone_size: few
d_call: TRBD1
v_call: TRBV7-2
j_call: TRBJ1-5